This TCR beta chain came from a study of blood T cell repertoires in COVID-19. V lost 6 bases and J lost 4; bases outside the gene matches: 4. This CDR3 is built from 14 residues. Germline CDR1 is MNHEY and CDR2 is SVGEGT. Generated by immunoSEQ multiplex PCR, the TCRdb table keeps only in-frame clones and is missing some. This sample carries some 100,000 clones, around 88% of them seen once, and the ten largest clones take around a quarter. The V and J genes are TRBV6-2 or TRBV6-3 and TRBJ2-2; 8 bases agree with TRBD1. This sequence was found in a human donor in a cohort sampled during active COVID-19. Specimen: peripheral blood. CDR3 residues: CASSRGTGTGELFF. The CDR3 nucleotides are TGTGCCAGCAGCCGAGGGACAGGCACCGGGGAGCTGTTTTTT.